The source of this T cell receptor beta chain is a study of T cell repertoires in cytomegalovirus infection. Study information: It can be stated that public TCR beta signatures indicated CMV infection as well as a matching HLA type.

This clonotype has a handful of counts. The antigen is unknown. TCRdb re-derived calls from the reads in MiXCR, one entry per CDR3 protein. The repertoire includes over 300,000 distinct CDR3 sequences, over 7.5% of them detected once, and about 4.5% sits in the top ten. There are 17 residues in the CDR3. The V end was cut by 4 bases, the J end by 4 bases, with 23 bases between. Germline CDR1 is MNHEY and CDR2 is SMNVEV (reference sequence). The study's findings and limits: The response measured ex vivo was dominated by TCR beta clonotypes (HLA-C-restricted and CMV-specific).

The specimen was PBMCs. The rearrangement joins TRBV27 to TRBJ2-7, with D tentatively TRBD1 or TRBD2 (7 bases each). This sequence originates from a human donor in good health (CMV status not recorded). Some clones in this sample may be carry-over from other donors' samples. The CDR3 loop reads CASSSPLRGGDNYEQYF. The CDR3 bases are TGTGCCAGCAGTTCTCCCCTCAGGGGGGGGGATAATTACGAGCAGTACTTC.